This T cell receptor beta chain was sequenced for a study of shared clonotypes between healthy human individuals. For the study at large: There were three CD4 naive, three CD4 memory, two CD8 naive and one CD8 memory plates per donor. General study points: Rarefaction exposed incomplete sorted-subset sequencing despite large depth.

Positive CCR7 selection of CD45RO-negative cells yielded the naive CD8 cells, and terminally differentiated effector memory CD45RA+ cells were excluded. Recent acute infections and vaccinations were absent in the healthy HIV-negative adult donors. A note on this clone: Its antigen is currently unknown.

Original processing methods: For the immunoSEQ data, sequences were junction-only without quality scores, so filtering differed. Some clones are missing from TCRdb's copy, which holds only in-frame ones; the method was immunoSEQ multiplex PCR. V and J calls and clone size are given by that table; D and trimming were obtained from the DNA. The sample includes about 2.1 million clones, around 93% of them seen just once. The CDR3 loop spans 14 amino acids. The V gene's germline CDR1 is MNHEY and CDR2 SMNVEV (reference sequence). Between the trimmed V and J ends, which lost 3 bases and 4 bases, there was a span of 12 bases.

This chain links TRBV27 with TRBJ1-2; D perhaps matches TRBD1 (5 bases). This sequence originates from a man between 18 and 29 years old in good health. Some clones in this sample may be carry-over from other donors' samples. Material: naive CD8+ T cells from PBMCs. CDR3 residues: CASSLLPRGYGYTF. CDR3 in DNA: TGTGCCAGCAGTTTGCTCCCGAGGGGCTATGGCTACACCTTC.